Reported below is one TCR beta chain. The target of this receptor is not known. No much larger clone exists at a distance of one base, and base qualities are not known. Samples from volunteer blood donors who had recovered from COVID-19 were contributed by a second Seattle source. Whole blood was collected in K2EDTA tubes by collaborating institutions according to the institutions' own protocols. For TCRbeta analysis, collaborators shipped samples in one of three forms: frozen whole blood, isolated PBMCs, or DNA extracted from either of those sample types. This sample was included in a study of blood T cell repertoires in COVID-19 (dated by TCRdb to about 2020). For the study in its entirety: The collaborator samples originated in the United States, Italy and Spain and spanned the acute and convalescent phases of COVID-19. The material from the prospective study consisted of cDNA or gDNA derived from T cells, B-cell-depleted T cells, or PBMCs. Subjects who had been exposed to COVID-19, were actively infected with it, or had recovered from it provided the deeply sampled blood TCRbeta repertoires that made up the dataset. The repertoires were made available in a free public database intended to serve as a resource for research on the immune response to SARS-CoV-2. The samples were drawn from the first 160 participants of the ongoing ImmuneRACE study and from over a thousand subjects provided by 6 global collaborators. The sample metadata nearly always contained a de-identified subject ID, COVID-19 status, age in years and sex. Where HLA class I and class II types were available, the types were taken from metadata supplied by the sample provider, not from assay-based typing. Paper-wide results and their limitations: The quantity of clinical and demographic metadata differed by source and by participant and was supplied without curation.

V ends up 6 bases short and J 2 bases short, with an unmatched junction base count of 2. Including the terminal cysteine and phenylalanine, the CDR3 comprises 13 residues. The sequence is cut down to CDR3 DNA, 39 bases in frame from base 1. TCRbeta CDR3 regions were amplified from genomic DNA using the immunoSEQ Assay, a bias-controlled multiplex PCR. For the original study's pipeline: Nucleated cell counts per sample were estimated from amplification of reference gene primers within the assay. To quantify the absolute abundance of each unique TCRbeta CDR3 rearrangement, sequence reads were collapsed and filtered. For each sample, productive Simpson clonality was calculated as the square root of Simpson's diversity index across productive rearrangements. The table was pulled from immuneACCESS by TCRdb, which kept in-frame rearrangements only. Such tables lose some clones; where checked, under half of the loss comes from unresolved V genes, and the rest has no known cause. Clonal size and the V and J genes are those of that table, whereas D and trimming came from the DNA. The sample contains hundreds of thousands of clones, around 86% of them found a single time. The top ten clonotypes cover roughly 1.9% of the sample.

The sequence came from a woman aged 25 to 45 who had recovered from COVID-19. Sequencing was done on a sample of peripheral blood. The sequence links TRBV12-3 or TRBV12-4 to TRBJ2-7, and 9 bases in between align with TRBD2. Here is the DNA: TGTGCCAGCAGGACTAGCGGAGCCTACGAGCAGTACTTC. Its protein is CASRTSGAYEQYF.